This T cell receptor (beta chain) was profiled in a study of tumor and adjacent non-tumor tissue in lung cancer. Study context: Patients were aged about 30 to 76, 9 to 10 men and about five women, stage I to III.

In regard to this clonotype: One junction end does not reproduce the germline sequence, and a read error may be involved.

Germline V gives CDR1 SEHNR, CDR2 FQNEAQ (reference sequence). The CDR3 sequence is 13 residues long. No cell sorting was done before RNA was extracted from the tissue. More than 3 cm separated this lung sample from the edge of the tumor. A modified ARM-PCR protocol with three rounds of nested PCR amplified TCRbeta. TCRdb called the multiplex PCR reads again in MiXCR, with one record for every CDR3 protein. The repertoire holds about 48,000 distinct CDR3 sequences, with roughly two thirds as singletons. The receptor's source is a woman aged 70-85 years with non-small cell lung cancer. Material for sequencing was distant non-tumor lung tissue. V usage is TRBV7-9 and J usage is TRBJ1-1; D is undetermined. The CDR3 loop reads CANSSPVGRQAFF. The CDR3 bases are TGTGCCAACAGCTCACCGGTCGGGCGCCAAGCTTTCTTT.